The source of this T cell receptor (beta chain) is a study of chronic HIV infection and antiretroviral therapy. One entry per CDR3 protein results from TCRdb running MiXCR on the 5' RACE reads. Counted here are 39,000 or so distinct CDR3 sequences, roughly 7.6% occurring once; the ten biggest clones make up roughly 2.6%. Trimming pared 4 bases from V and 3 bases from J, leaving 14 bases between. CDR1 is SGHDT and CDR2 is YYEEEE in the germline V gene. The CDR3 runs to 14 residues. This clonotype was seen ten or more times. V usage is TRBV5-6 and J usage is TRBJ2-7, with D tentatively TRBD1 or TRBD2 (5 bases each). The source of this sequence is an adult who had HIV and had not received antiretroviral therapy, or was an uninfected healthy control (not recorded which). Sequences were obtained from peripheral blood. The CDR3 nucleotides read TGTGCCAGCAGCGGTGAGGGGAAGAACTACGAGCAGTACTTC. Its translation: CASSGEGKNYEQYF.